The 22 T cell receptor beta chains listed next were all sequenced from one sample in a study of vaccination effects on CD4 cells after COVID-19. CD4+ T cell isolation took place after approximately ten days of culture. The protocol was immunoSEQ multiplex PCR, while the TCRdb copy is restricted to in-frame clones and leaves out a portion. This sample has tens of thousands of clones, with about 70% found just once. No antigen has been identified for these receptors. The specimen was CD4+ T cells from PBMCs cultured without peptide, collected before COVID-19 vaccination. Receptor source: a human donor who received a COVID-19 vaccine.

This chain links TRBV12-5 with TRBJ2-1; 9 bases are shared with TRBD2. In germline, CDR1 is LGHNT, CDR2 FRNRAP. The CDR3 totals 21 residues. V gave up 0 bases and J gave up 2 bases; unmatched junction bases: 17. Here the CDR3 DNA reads TGTGCTAGTGGTTTGGTACTTGGGCTAGCGGGGTCCCCCCGGACCTACAATGAGCAGTTCTTC. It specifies CASGLVLGLAGSPRTYNEQFF.

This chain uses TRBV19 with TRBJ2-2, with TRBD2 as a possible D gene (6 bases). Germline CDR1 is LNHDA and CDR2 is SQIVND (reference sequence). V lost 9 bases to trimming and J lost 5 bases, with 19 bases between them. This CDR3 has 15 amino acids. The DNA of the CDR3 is TGTGCCAGCCATAATGGTCGGGGGTGGACCGGGGAGCTGTTTTTT. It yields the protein CASHNGRGWTGELFF.

In DNA, the CDR3 is TGTGCCAGCAGCCAAGGTCGGGGATCCTTCTCCTACGAGCAGTACTTC. Its protein product is CASSQGRGSFSYEQYF. The chain couples TRBV14 to TRBJ2-7; D is possibly TRBD2 (5 bases). Germline CDR1 SGHDN, CDR2 FVKESK. This CDR3 contains 16 residues. V was clipped by 1 base and J by 0 bases, with 13 bases between them. Using reference TRBV14 and TRBJ2-7 for the parts outside the CDR3, the full variable domain is EAGVTQFPSHSVIEKGQTVTLRCDPISGHDNLYWYRRVMGKEIKFLLHFVKESKQDESGMPNNRFLAERTGGTYSTLKVQPAELEDSGVYFCASSQGRGSFSYEQYFGPGTRLTVT.

CDR3 in DNA: TGTGCCAGCAGCTTCCGGCGGGGGGAGCAGTTCTTC. The encoded protein is CASSFRRGEQFF. The chain couples TRBV7-2 to TRBJ2-1, with 7 nucleotides matching TRBD2. This CDR3 is 12 amino acids long. Germline V gives CDR1 SGHTA, CDR2 FQGNSA. The trim removed 3 bases at V and 10 bases at J, leaving 3 bases unmatched.

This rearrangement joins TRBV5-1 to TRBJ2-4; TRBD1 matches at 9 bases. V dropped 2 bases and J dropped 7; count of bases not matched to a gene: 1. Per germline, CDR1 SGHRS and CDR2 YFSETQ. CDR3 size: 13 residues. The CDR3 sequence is CASSFGQGNIQYF. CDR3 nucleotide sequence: TGCGCCAGCAGCTTTGGACAGGGGAACATTCAGTACTTC.

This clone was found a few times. The CDR3 nucleotides are TGTGCCAGCAGCCCAGGGGCCAGTTTTAATCAGCCCCAGCATTTT. Protein sequence: CASSPGASFNQPQHF. The gene calls are TRBV7-8 and TRBJ1-5; the D gene is possibly TRBD1 (6 bases). Trimming left V 5 bases short and J 4 bases short, with 15 bases between. The germline CDR1 and CDR2 sequences are SGHVS and FQNEAQ. The CDR3 is 15 amino acids.

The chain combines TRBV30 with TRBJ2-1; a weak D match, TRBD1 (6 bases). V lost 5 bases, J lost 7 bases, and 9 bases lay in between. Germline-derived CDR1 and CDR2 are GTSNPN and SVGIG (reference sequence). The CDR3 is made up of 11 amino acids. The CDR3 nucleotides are TGTGCCTGGCACAGGGTAAATGAGCAGTTCTTC. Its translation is CAWHRVNEQFF.

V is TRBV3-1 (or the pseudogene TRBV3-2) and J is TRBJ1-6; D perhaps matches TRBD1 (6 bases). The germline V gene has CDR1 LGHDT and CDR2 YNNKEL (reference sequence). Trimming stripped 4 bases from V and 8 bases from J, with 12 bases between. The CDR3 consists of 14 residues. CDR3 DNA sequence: TGTGCCAGCAGCCTCACAGGGAGAGATTCACCCCTCCACTTT. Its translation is CASSLTGRDSPLHF.

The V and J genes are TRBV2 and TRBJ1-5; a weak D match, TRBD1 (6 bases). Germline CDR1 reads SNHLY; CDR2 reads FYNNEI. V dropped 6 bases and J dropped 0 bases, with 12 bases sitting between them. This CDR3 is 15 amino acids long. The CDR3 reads CASRGQTYSNQPQHF. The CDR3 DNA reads TGTGCCAGCAGAGGACAGACGTATAGCAATCAGCCCCAGCATTTT. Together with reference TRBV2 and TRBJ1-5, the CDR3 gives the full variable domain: EPEVTQTPSHQVTQMGQEVILRCVPISNHLYFYWYRQILGQKVEFLVSFYNNEISEKSEIFDDQFSVERPDGSNFTLKIRSTKLEDSAMYFCASRGQTYSNQPQHFGDGTRLSIL.

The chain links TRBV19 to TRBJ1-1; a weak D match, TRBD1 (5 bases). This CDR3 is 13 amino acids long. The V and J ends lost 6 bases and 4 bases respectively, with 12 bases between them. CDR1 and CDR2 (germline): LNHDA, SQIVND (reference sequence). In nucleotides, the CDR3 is TGTGCCAGTAGAGGTGCAGGGTCCACTGAAGCTTTCTTT. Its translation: CASRGAGSTEAFF.

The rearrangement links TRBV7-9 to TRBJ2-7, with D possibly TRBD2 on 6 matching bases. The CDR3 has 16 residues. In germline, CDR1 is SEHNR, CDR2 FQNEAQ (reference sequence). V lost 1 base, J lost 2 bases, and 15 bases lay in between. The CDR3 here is CASSLDTLRETYEQYF. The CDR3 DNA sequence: TGTGCCAGCAGCTTAGACACTTTGCGGGAAACCTACGAGCAGTACTTC.

CDR3 sequence (DNA): TGTGCCAGCTCACCTTCCGACAGGGACACAGATACGCAGTATTTT. It codes for CASSPSDRDTDTQYF. The V call is TRBV18, the J call TRBJ2-3; TRBD1 matches at 7 bases. V shed 3 bases, J shed 2 bases, and the junction held 5 bases outside the gene matches. The CDR3 totals 15 residues. Germline-derived CDR1 and CDR2 are KGHSH and LQKENI.

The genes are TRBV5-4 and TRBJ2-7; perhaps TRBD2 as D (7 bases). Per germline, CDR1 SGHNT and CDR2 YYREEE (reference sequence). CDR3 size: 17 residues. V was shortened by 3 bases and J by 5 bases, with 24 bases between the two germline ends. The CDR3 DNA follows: TGTGCCAGCAGCTCCCACGCGGGGGCAGGGACGGCGAACGAGCAGTACTTC. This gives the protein CASSSHAGAGTANEQYF.

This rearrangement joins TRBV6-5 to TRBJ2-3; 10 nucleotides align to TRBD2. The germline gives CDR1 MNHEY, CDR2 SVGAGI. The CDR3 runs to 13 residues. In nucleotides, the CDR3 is TGTGCTACCGAGCGGGAGGGGGCAGATACGCAGTATTTT. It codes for CATEREGADTQYF.

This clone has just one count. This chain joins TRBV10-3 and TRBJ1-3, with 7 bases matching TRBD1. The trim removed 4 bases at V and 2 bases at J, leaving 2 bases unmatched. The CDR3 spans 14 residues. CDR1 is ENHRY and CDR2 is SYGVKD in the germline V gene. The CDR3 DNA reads TGTGCCATCAGTGGGCAGGGGGCTGGAAACACCATATATTTT. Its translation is CAISGQGAGNTIYF.

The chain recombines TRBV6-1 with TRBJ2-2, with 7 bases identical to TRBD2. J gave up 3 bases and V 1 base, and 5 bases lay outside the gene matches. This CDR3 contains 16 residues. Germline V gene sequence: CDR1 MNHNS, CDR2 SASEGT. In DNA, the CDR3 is TGTGCCAGCAGTGAAGTGGGGGGGTTCGACACCGGGGAGCTGTTTTTT. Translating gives CASSEVGGFDTGELFF.

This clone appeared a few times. Here the CDR3 reads CASSHQDTYGYTF. Here the CDR3 DNA reads TGTGCCAGCAGCCACCAAGACACCTATGGCTACACCTTC. The chain recombines TRBV14 with TRBJ1-2; D unclear. V was clipped by 3 bases and J by 4 bases, with 9 bases between them. Germline assignment: CDR1 SGHDN and CDR2 FVKESK. CDR3 size: 13 residues.

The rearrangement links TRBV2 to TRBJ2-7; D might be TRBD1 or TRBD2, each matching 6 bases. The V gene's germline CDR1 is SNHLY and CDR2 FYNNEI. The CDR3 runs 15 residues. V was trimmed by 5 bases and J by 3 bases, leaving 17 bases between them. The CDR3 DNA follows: TGTGCCAGCAGTTCCCGGGGGCCTGGGTACTACGAGCAGTACTTC. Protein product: CASSSRGPGYYEQYF.

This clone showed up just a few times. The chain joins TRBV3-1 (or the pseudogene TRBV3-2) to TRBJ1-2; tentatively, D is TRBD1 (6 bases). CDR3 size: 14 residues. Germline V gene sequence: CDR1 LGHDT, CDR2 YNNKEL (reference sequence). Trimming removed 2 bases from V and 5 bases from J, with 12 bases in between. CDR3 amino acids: CASSQLGASYGYTF. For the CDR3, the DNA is TGTGCCAGCAGCCAACTGGGGGCCAGTTATGGCTACACCTTC.

CDR3 sequence (DNA): TGTGCCAGCTCACCCCAGACAGGGATTGAAGCTTTCTTT. Its translation is CASSPQTGIEAFF. The chain recombines TRBV18 with TRBJ1-1; 7 bases map to TRBD1. CDR3 size: 13 residues. V trimming: 3 bases; J trimming: 7 bases; junction bases outside the gene matches: 5. The V gene's germline CDR1 is KGHSH and CDR2 LQKENI.

The CDR3 bases are TGTGCCTGGAGTGTACTTTCCAGCAGGAACACTGAAGCTTTCTTT. The encoded protein is CAWSVLSSRNTEAFF. The chain is built from TRBV30 and TRBJ1-1; D remains ambiguous. Germline CDR1 reads GTSNPN; CDR2 reads SVGIG (reference sequence). The CDR3 is 15 amino acids. The V end was cut by 0 bases, the J end by 1 base, with 12 bases between.

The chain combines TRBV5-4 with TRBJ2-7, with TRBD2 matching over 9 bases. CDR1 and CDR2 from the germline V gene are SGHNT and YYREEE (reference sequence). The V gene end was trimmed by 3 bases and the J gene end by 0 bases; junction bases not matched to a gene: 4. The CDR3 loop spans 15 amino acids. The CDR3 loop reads CASSWGGRASYEQYF. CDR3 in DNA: TGTGCCAGCAGCTGGGGCGGGAGGGCCTCCTACGAGCAGTACTTC. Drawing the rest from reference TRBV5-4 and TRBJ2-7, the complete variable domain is ETGVTQSPTHLIKTRGQQVTLRCSSQSGHNTVSWYQQALGQGPQFIFQYYREEENGRGNFPPRFSGLQFPNYSSELNVNALELDDSALYLCASSWGGRASYEQYFGPGTRLTVT.